The subject of this entry is one TCR beta chain. The specificity of this receptor is unknown. It has no much larger one-base neighbor in the sample; base qualities were not kept. These data belong to a study of blood T cell repertoires in COVID-19 (dated by TCRdb to the early 2020s). As for the study more broadly: Collaborator samples came from the United States, Italy and Spain and covered acute and convalescent phases of COVID-19. The prospective study material was composed of cDNA or gDNA derived from T cells, B-cell-depleted T cells, or PBMCs. The dataset comprised deeply sampled blood TCRbeta repertoires from subjects exposed to, actively infected with, or recovered from COVID-19. The repertoires were made available in a free public database intended to serve as a resource for research on the immune response to SARS-CoV-2. Samples were obtained from the ongoing ImmuneRACE study (first 160 participants) and from about 1,300 subjects provided by 6 global collaborators. A de-identified subject ID, COVID-19 status, age in years and sex were almost always included in the sample metadata. Where available, HLA class I and class II types were taken from metadata supplied by the sample provider and were not determined by assay-based typing.

Overall study results and their limits: The quantity of clinical and demographic metadata differed by source and by participant and was supplied without curation.

Collaborating institutions collected whole blood in K2EDTA tubes following their own protocols. For TCRbeta analysis, collaborators shipped samples as frozen whole blood, isolated PBMCs, or DNA extracted from either of those sample types. TCRbeta CDR3 regions were amplified from genomic DNA using the immunoSEQ Assay, a bias-controlled multiplex PCR. The paper's processing steps were these. Nucleated cell counts per sample were estimated from amplification of reference gene primers within the assay. To quantify the absolute abundance of each unique TCRbeta CDR3 rearrangement, sequence reads were collapsed and filtered. For each sample, productive Simpson clonality was calculated as the square root of Simpson's diversity index over productive rearrangements. Held by TCRdb, this immuneACCESS table contains in-frame sequences only and omits some clones. Under half of the omission traces to an unresolved V gene where checked; the cause of the rest is unknown. That table is the source of V, J and clone size, and D and trimming were worked out from the DNA. The sample data list about 150,000 clones, and about 90% of these were observed just once. Jointly, the top ten make up around 0.55% of the sample.

A distance of 13 bases separates the germline ends of V and J, which lose 6 bases and 2 bases respectively. CDR1 and CDR2 (MNHEY, SVGAGI) derive from the germline V gene. The cysteine opens and the phenylalanine closes a CDR3 of 14 amino acids. Here the CDR3 DNA is all that survives: 42 bases in frame from base 1. Rearrangement joined TRBV6-5 to TRBJ1-2; no confident D gene assignment can be made. The sequencing input was peripheral blood. This TCR was recovered from a man between 50 and 59 years old with acute or convalescent COVID-19. The bases read TGTGCCAGCAGCATCTCGACTAGCAACTATGGCTACACCTTC. The translation is CASSISTSNYGYTF.